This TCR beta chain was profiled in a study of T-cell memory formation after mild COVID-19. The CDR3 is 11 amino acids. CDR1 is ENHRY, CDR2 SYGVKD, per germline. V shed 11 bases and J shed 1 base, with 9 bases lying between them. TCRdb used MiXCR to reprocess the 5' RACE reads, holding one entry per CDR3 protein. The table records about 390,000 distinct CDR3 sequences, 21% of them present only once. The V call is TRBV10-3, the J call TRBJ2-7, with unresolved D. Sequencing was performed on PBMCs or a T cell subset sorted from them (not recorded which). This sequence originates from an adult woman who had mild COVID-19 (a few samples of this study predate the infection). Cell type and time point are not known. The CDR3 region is CAVGWSYEQYF. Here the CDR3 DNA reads TGTGCCGTTGGCTGGTCCTACGAGCAGTACTTC.